What follows describes a single T cell receptor beta chain. Its antigen is unknown. This record comes from a study of shared clonotypes between healthy human individuals. Study-wide points: For naive CD4 cells, 5% to 6.5% of clonotypes were shared across a handful of donors.

Libraries were prepared by immunoSEQ multiplex PCR; TCRdb keeps only in-frame clonotypes and omits some of them. Among 2 million to 2.5 million clones listed, 92% were seen once. Input material: naive CD4+ T cells from PBMCs. As for subset: CD45RA+ positively selected. This TCR came from a man aged 18 to 30 in good health. Some clones in this sample may be carry-over from other donors' samples.

The CDR3 DNA follows: TGTGCCAGCAGTAGGTCGGGAGGGCTCTCCTACGAGCAGTACTTC. It specifies CASSRSGGLSYEQYF. The rearrangement uses TRBV6-5 and TRBJ2-7, with 8 bases lining up with TRBD2. V dropped 5 bases and J dropped 0; count of bases not matched to a gene: 6. CDR3 size: 15 residues. The germline CDR1 and CDR2 sequences are MNHEY and SVGAGI.